This TCR beta chain comes out of a study of blood T cell repertoires in COVID-19. Study-level background: The study drew acute and convalescent COVID-19 samples from the United States, Italy and Spain. T cells, B-cell-depleted T cells, or PBMCs supplied cDNA or gDNA.

Trimming removed 8 bases at V and 10 bases at J, with 15 bases between. The length of the CDR3 is 13 residues. Methods used by the authors: Amplification from reference gene primers served as the basis for estimated nucleated cell counts. Sequencing used immunoSEQ multiplex PCR; TCRdb keeps in-frame clones, though not all of them. V, J and clone size are those of that table, while D and trimming were read from the DNA. The sample has approximately 410,000 clones; approximately 90% are singletons. Sequenced material: peripheral blood. This sequence originates from a woman aged 25 to 45 with active or convalescent COVID-19. The chain uses TRBV12-3 or TRBV12-4 and TRBJ1-6, with a possible D match to TRBD1 (6 bases). This CDR3 is CASSRGAESPLHF. The CDR3 DNA sequence: TGTGCCAGCTCCCGGGGGGCAGAGTCACCCCTCCACTTT.